Listed below are T cell receptor beta chains from one sample, sequenced in a study of sequential checkpoint blockade in melanoma. Clones were sequenced by immunoSEQ multiplex PCR, and TCRdb holds only the in-frame ones, with some missing. The repertoire holds fewer than 20,000 clones, with about two thirds as singletons. The sequences come from CD8+ T cells sorted from blood (inferred from file names), collected from a patient given nivolumab and ipilimumab in sequence. The receptors were sampled from a human donor with melanoma. Each CDR3 is given with its conserved first and last residue. D genes are given only for firm matches. Clone size is stated in some rows and not others, as once, few, many or a class when expanded.

j_gene	d_gene	abundance	v_gene	CDR3nt	CDR3aa
TRBJ1-2	.	.	TRBV9	TGTGCCAGCACCTGGGGGCAGAACTATGGCTACACCTTC	CASTWGQNYGYTF
TRBJ1-2	.	.	TRBV28	TGTGCCAGCACCCAACAGGGTCACTATGGCTACACCTTC	CASTQQGHYGYTF
TRBJ2-7	.	.	TRBV19	TGTGCCAGTAGTAAACGGACAACCTCATACGAGCAGTACTTC	CASSKRTTSYEQYF
TRBJ2-7	.	.	TRBV28	TGTGCCAGCAGCATCGGATCTCGGTTGAGGGAGCAGTACTTC	CASSIGSRLREQYF
TRBJ1-1	.	.	TRBV5-4	TGTGCCAGCAGCCTCGACCGACACTCTGAAGCTTTCTTT	CASSLDRHSEAFF
TRBJ1-2	.	.	TRBV5-6	TGTGCCAGCAGCTTAGGGGGTCCCCTTGGCTACACCTTC	CASSLGGPLGYTF
TRBJ1-1	.	.	TRBV6-5	TGTGCCAGCAGCCCCTCGGGGTACGAAGCTTTCTTT	CASSPSGYEAFF
TRBJ1-1	TRBD1	.	TRBV27	TGTGCCAGCAGTTTATCAAGGACAGGGGGCCCGGAAGCTTTCTTT	CASSLSRTGGPEAFF
TRBJ2-7	TRBD2	.	TRBV28	TGTGCCAGCAGTTTCCCGGGACAGGGGGGGACTAGCGGGAAGCTCGAGCAGTACTTC	CASSFPGQGGTSGKLEQYF
TRBJ1-5	.	.	TRBV4-1	TGCGCCAGCTCCCTATCATCGAGAGAGCCCCAGCATTTT	CASSLSSREPQHF
TRBJ1-1	TRBD1	.	TRBV5-1	TGCGCCAGCAGCTTGAGGGGGACAGGGAGCGGGGGGACCTCTGAAGCTTTCTTT	CASSLRGTGSGGTSEAFF
TRBJ1-4	.	.	TRBV19	TGTGCCAGTAGTCTGACCGCTAGCAACGGGGAAAAACTGTTTTTT	CASSLTASNGEKLFF
TRBJ2-1	.	.	TRBV11-2	TGTGCCAGCAGCCAAGGGGGAACGTTGGACGAGCAGTTCTTC	CASSQGGTLDEQFF
TRBJ2-7	.	few	TRBV10-2	TGCGCCAGCAGTGATGGCCTCTCCTACGAGCAGTACTTC	CASSDGLSYEQYF
TRBJ2-7	TRBD2	.	TRBV4-1	TGCGCCAGCAGCCGCCTTGAGACTAGCGGGTATGGCGAGCAGTACTTC	CASSRLETSGYGEQYF
TRBJ1-3	.	.	TRBV9	TGTGCCAGCAGCGGTGGGAGCTCTGGAAACACCATATATTTT	CASSGGSSGNTIYF
TRBJ2-7	TRBD1	few	TRBV9	TGTGCCAGCAGCGCTGCCGGGACAGGGATCGGAGAGCAGTACTTC	CASSAAGTGIGEQYF
TRBJ2-7	.	.	TRBV15	TGTGCCACCAGCAGCACAGTTTTCTACGAGCAGTACTTC	CATSSTVFYEQYF
TRBJ1-5	.	.	TRBV11-2	TGTGCCAGCAGCCCCCGAGTCTACGGCAATCAGCCCCAGCATTTT	CASSPRVYGNQPQHF
TRBJ2-6	.	.	TRBV15	TGTGCCACCAGCAGCGACAGGTCCTCTGGGGCCAACGTCCTGACTTTC	CATSSDRSSGANVLTF
TRBJ2-1	.	once	TRBV6-5	TGTGCCAGTACCACGGGGAGCTCCTACAATGAGCAGTTCTTC	CASTTGSSYNEQFF
TRBJ2-7	.	.	TRBV4-1	TGCGCCAGCAGCCAAGGTTACGGAGCCTACGAGCAGTACTTC	CASSQGYGAYEQYF
TRBJ1-2	.	.	TRBV19	TGTGCCAGTAGTCCAAGTGGGAGGGGCGGCTATGGCTACACCTTC	CASSPSGRGGYGYTF
TRBJ1-1	.	few	TRBV21-1	TGTGCCAGCAGCCCCACAGTCGAAGCTGAAGCTTTCTTT	CASSPTVEAEAFF
TRBJ2-7	.	.	TRBV11-2	TGTGCCAGCAGCTTAGAGGCCCGCTACGAGCAGTACTTC	CASSLEARYEQYF
TRBJ2-7	.	.	TRBV2	TGTGCCAGTTCTACTAGTACCCTGGGCTACGAGCAGTACTTC	CASSTSTLGYEQYF
TRBJ1-1	.	.	TRBV29-1	TGCAGCGTCTTAGGGGATGAGACTGAAGCTTTCTTT	CSVLGDETEAFF
TRBJ2-7	TRBD1	.	TRBV6-5	TGTGCCAGCAGTTCGACAGGGGGCTTTCTAAGTTACGAGCAGTACTTC	CASSSTGGFLSYEQYF
TRBJ1-1	TRBD1	.	TRBV6-1	TGTGCCAGCAGTCAGGGGGCGCAAGGTGAAGCTTTCTTT	CASSQGAQGEAFF
TRBJ1-1	TRBD1	few	TRBV6-1	TGTGCCAGCGCCGGACAGGGACCCGAAGCTTTCTTT	CASAGQGPEAFF
TRBJ2-3	.	.	TRBV15	TGTGCCACCAGTTCGGGGGACACAGATACGCAGTATTTT	CATSSGDTDTQYF
TRBJ1-2	.	.	TRBV4-1	TGCGCCAGCAGCCAAGATTGGACATCCGGAGCTAACTATGGCTACACCTTC	CASSQDWTSGANYGYTF
TRBJ1-2	.	.	TRBV6-6	TGTGCCAGCAGTTCCCAGGGGCGCGGTGGCTACACCTTC	CASSSQGRGGYTF
TRBJ1-3	.	.	TRBV5-6	TGTGCCAGCAGCTTGGATTCGGGGAGCCTCTCTGGAAACACCATATATTTT	CASSLDSGSLSGNTIYF
TRBJ1-5	.	few	TRBV6-9	TGTGCCAGCAGTTCGCCTACTCTGGTCAGGTCCCAGCATTTT	CASSSPTLVRSQHF
TRBJ2-5	TRBD2	.	TRBV9	TGTGCCAGCAGCGTAGGGGAGGCTAGCGGGAGGGAGACCCAGTACTTC	CASSVGEASGRETQYF
TRBJ1-1	TRBD1	.	TRBV7-9	TGTGCCAGCAGCTTAGGACAGGGGGCGAACACTGAAGCTTTCTTT	CASSLGQGANTEAFF
TRBJ1-2	.	.	TRBV10-1	TGCGCCAGCAGTGAGGGCCGCTATGGCTACACCTTC	CASSEGRYGYTF
TRBJ2-7	TRBD1	.	TRBV28	TGTGCCAGCAATCCCCTGGACAGGGCTCCCGAGCAGTACTTC	CASNPLDRAPEQYF
TRBJ2-1	.	.	TRBV29-1	TGCAGCCCTCGTTTAGAGCGGGAGCAGTTCTTC	CSPRLEREQFF
TRBJ2-1	.	few	TRBV9	TGTGCCAGCAGCGCCGGACTAAACAATGAGCAGTTCTTC	CASSAGLNNEQFF
TRBJ2-7	TRBD2	.	TRBV9	TGTGCCAGCAGCCCATATAGCGGGAGTTTCCCCTACGAGCAGTACTTC	CASSPYSGSFPYEQYF
TRBJ1-2	TRBD1	.	TRBV7-8	TGTGCCAGCAGCTTCGACAGGGGAAGGGGCTACACCTTC	CASSFDRGRGYTF
TRBJ1-1	.	.	TRBV6-5	TGTGCCACCCATGGGAGGCCCACCCTGAACACTGAAGCTTTCTTT	CATHGRPTLNTEAFF
TRBJ2-3	TRBD1	.	TRBV9	TGTGCCAGCAGCTTAGGACAGGGAGATACGCAGTATTTT	CASSLGQGDTQYF
TRBJ1-6	TRBD1	.	TRBV27	TGTGCCAGCAGTTTATCTAGTGTTGGCGGGACAGGGCTCTCACCCCTCCACTTT	CASSLSSVGGTGLSPLHF
TRBJ1-1	.	.	TRBV6-5	TGTGCCAGCAGTTACTCGACAGCCTACACTGAAGCTTTCTTT	CASSYSTAYTEAFF
TRBJ1-2	.	.	TRBV5-3	TGTGCCAGAAGCTTGGCCGCCCGGAGGGGCTACACCTTC	CARSLAARRGYTF
TRBJ1-2	TRBD1	.	TRBV15	TGTGCCACCAGCCCAGGGGGGTTCAACTATGGCTACACCTTC	CATSPGGFNYGYTF
TRBJ1-2	.	.	TRBV9	TGTGCCAGCAGCGTCGGGACTTTGGGAAGTTATGGCTACACCTTC	CASSVGTLGSYGYTF
TRBJ1-3	.	.	TRBV6-6	TGTGCCAGCAGCTCCCTTCTTTTGACAGGAAACACCATATATTTT	CASSSLLLTGNTIYF